The subject of this entry is one T cell receptor (beta chain). Participants, about 18 to 100 years old, spanned 25 or so US areas. The CDR3 consists of 15 residues. The V gene end was trimmed by 4 bases and the J gene end by 1 base; junction bases not matched to a gene: 1. Germline CDR1 is MNHEY and CDR2 is SMNVEV (reference sequence). These data come from a study of blood T cell repertoires in COVID-19. Study-wide background: Samples came from the United States, Italy and Spain, spanning acute and convalescent COVID-19.

Source study methods: From reference gene primer amplification, estimates of nucleated cell counts were derived. This table comes from immunoSEQ multiplex PCR, and its TCRdb copy is limited to in-frame clones, with some not included. That table is the source of V, J and clone size, and D and trimming were worked out from the DNA. This table has a few hundred thousand clones, around 90% appearing once. The gene calls are TRBV27 and TRBJ2-7; 13 nucleotides line up with TRBD2. Sequenced material: PBMCs or T cells enriched from blood (not recorded which). This TCR came from a human donor in a cohort exposed to, infected with or recovered from COVID-19 (not recorded which). The donor label of this sample is uncertain. CDR3 in amino acids: CASSWTSGGSYEQYF. The CDR3 region has the DNA TGTGCCAGCAGTTGGACTAGCGGGGGTTCCTACGAGCAGTACTTC.